Listed below are T cell receptor beta chains from one sample, sequenced in a study of beta chain features in type 1 diabetes. The repertoire was sequenced with immunoSEQ multiplex PCR; TCRdb's copy has only in-frame clones and lacks some. Among about 470,000 clones listed, around 28% were seen once. Sample: naive CD4+ T cells from blood. The receptors derive from a man aged 18 to 30 in good health. Both conserved end residues are part of each CDR3. The order of the fields is V gene, D gene, CDR3 length, J gene, clone size, CDR3 DNA, CDR3 protein. D genes are given only for firm matches. Clone size is not always given. Where it is, it says once, few, many or a class for expanded clones.

V gene: TRBV30
D gene: .
CDR3 length: 10
J gene: TRBJ1-4
clone size: few
CDR3 DNA: TGTGCCTGGGGCCGGGAAGAACTGTTTTTT
CDR3 protein: CAWGREELFF

V gene: TRBV11-2
D gene: .
CDR3 length: 15
J gene: TRBJ2-3
clone size: few
CDR3 DNA: TGTGCCAGCAGCTTATCAGCGGGCCTCACAGATACGCAGTATTTT
CDR3 protein: CASSLSAGLTDTQYF

V gene: TRBV4-1
D gene: TRBD1
CDR3 length: 14
J gene: TRBJ2-5
clone size: .
CDR3 DNA: TGCGCCAGCAGCCCTGGACAGGGGTGGGAGACCCAGTACTTC
CDR3 protein: CASSPGQGWETQYF

V gene: TRBV18
D gene: TRBD1
CDR3 length: 13
J gene: TRBJ2-1
clone size: .
CDR3 DNA: TGTGCCAGCTCACCAATGGGACAGAATGAGCAGTTCTTC
CDR3 protein: CASSPMGQNEQFF

V gene: TRBV4-3
D gene: .
CDR3 length: 14
J gene: TRBJ2-7
clone size: once
CDR3 DNA: TGCGCCAGCAGCAACCTCCCGGGACCCTACGAGCAGTACTTC
CDR3 protein: CASSNLPGPYEQYF

V gene: TRBV29-1
D gene: TRBD1
CDR3 length: 12
J gene: TRBJ1-1
clone size: few
CDR3 DNA: TGCAGCGTTGAAGGGCAGGGGGGTGAAGCTTTCTTT
CDR3 protein: CSVEGQGGEAFF

V gene: TRBV5-1
D gene: .
CDR3 length: 14
J gene: TRBJ2-1
clone size: .
CDR3 DNA: TGCGCCAGCAGCTTGGTGTCAGGGGTGAATGAGCAGTTCTTC
CDR3 protein: CASSLVSGVNEQFF

V gene: TRBV21-1
D gene: .
CDR3 length: 11
J gene: TRBJ2-7
clone size: few
CDR3 DNA: TGTGCCAGCAGCTCCTGCCCCGAGCAGTACTTC
CDR3 protein: CASSSCPEQYF

V gene: TRBV30
D gene: .
CDR3 length: 13
J gene: TRBJ1-5
clone size: .
CDR3 DNA: TGTGCCTGGAGTGCACAGGGCGGTCAGCCCCAGCATTTT
CDR3 protein: CAWSAQGGQPQHF

V gene: TRBV29-1
D gene: TRBD1
CDR3 length: 12
J gene: TRBJ2-7
clone size: once
CDR3 DNA: TGCAGCGTCCGGACAGGGGGCAACGAGCAGTACTTC
CDR3 protein: CSVRTGGNEQYF

V gene: TRBV4-3
D gene: .
CDR3 length: 15
J gene: TRBJ2-1
clone size: few
CDR3 DNA: TGCGCCAGCAGCCCAGAGGGGACTCACTACAATGAGCAGTTCTTC
CDR3 protein: CASSPEGTHYNEQFF

V gene: TRBV9
D gene: TRBD2
CDR3 length: 14
J gene: TRBJ2-1
clone size: few
CDR3 DNA: TGTGCCAGCAGCGTAGCTAGCGGCTACAATGAGCAGTTCTTC
CDR3 protein: CASSVASGYNEQFF

V gene: TRBV2
D gene: TRBD1
CDR3 length: 14
J gene: TRBJ2-7
clone size: .
CDR3 DNA: TGTGCCAGCAGTGACGACAGGGCATCCTACGAGCAGTACTTC
CDR3 protein: CASSDDRASYEQYF

V gene: TRBV5-4
D gene: .
CDR3 length: 11
J gene: TRBJ2-5
clone size: .
CDR3 DNA: TGTGCCAGTGGACAGCCTGAGACCCAGTACTTC
CDR3 protein: CASGQPETQYF

V gene: TRBV10-3
D gene: TRBD1
CDR3 length: 13
J gene: TRBJ2-1
clone size: .
CDR3 DNA: TGTGCCATCAGCGGGACAGGGGATCGGCAGCAGTTCTTC
CDR3 protein: CAISGTGDRQQFF

V gene: TRBV25-1
D gene: .
CDR3 length: 14
J gene: TRBJ1-4
clone size: .
CDR3 DNA: TGTGCCAGCAGTGCCTGGGGAGGGGATGAAAAACTGTTTTTT
CDR3 protein: CASSAWGGDEKLFF

V gene: TRBV15
D gene: TRBD2
CDR3 length: 15
J gene: TRBJ2-1
clone size: .
CDR3 DNA: TGTGCCACCAGCAGGACTAGCGGGAGGGAGAATGAGCAGTTCTTC
CDR3 protein: CATSRTSGRENEQFF

V gene: TRBV29-1
D gene: .
CDR3 length: 14
J gene: TRBJ1-1
clone size: few
CDR3 DNA: TGCAGCGTTGAGCGCAGGGTGGCGAACACTGAAGCTTTCTTT
CDR3 protein: CSVERRVANTEAFF

V gene: TRBV18
D gene: .
CDR3 length: 15
J gene: TRBJ1-3
clone size: few
CDR3 DNA: TGTGCCAGCTCACCACCCTCGCTCTCTGGAAACACCATATATTTT
CDR3 protein: CASSPPSLSGNTIYF

V gene: TRBV13
D gene: TRBD1
CDR3 length: 15
J gene: TRBJ2-3
clone size: .
CDR3 DNA: TGTGCCAGCAGCTACCGGGACAGGCCGGCAGATACGCAGTATTTT
CDR3 protein: CASSYRDRPADTQYF

V gene: TRBV30
D gene: .
CDR3 length: 14
J gene: TRBJ2-6
clone size: .
CDR3 DNA: TGTGCCTGGAGTGTACTCTCTGGGGCCAACGTCCTGACTTTC
CDR3 protein: CAWSVLSGANVLTF

V gene: TRBV7-2
D gene: .
CDR3 length: 15
J gene: TRBJ2-1
clone size: few
CDR3 DNA: TGTGCCAGCAGCCACAGACAGGCCGTTCGTAATGAGCAGTTCTTC
CDR3 protein: CASSHRQAVRNEQFF

V gene: TRBV30
D gene: .
CDR3 length: 15
J gene: TRBJ1-1
clone size: few
CDR3 DNA: TGTGCCTGGACCCTTACCTTCAGGGACAAGAGAGAAGCTTTCTTT
CDR3 protein: CAWTLTFRDKREAFF

V gene: TRBV7-8
D gene: TRBD2
CDR3 length: 15
J gene: TRBJ2-1
clone size: .
CDR3 DNA: TGTGCCAGCAGCTTAAGCGGGAGTACGAACAATGAGCAGTTCTTC
CDR3 protein: CASSLSGSTNNEQFF

V gene: TRBV7-9
D gene: .
CDR3 length: 14
J gene: TRBJ2-6
clone size: few
CDR3 DNA: TGTGCCAGCAGCACAATTCTTGGGGCCAACGTCCTGACTTTC
CDR3 protein: CASSTILGANVLTF

V gene: TRBV5-4
D gene: .
CDR3 length: 13
J gene: TRBJ2-4
clone size: .
CDR3 DNA: TGTGCCAGCAGCTTGAAGGGGGAAAACATTCAGTACTTC
CDR3 protein: CASSLKGENIQYF

V gene: TRBV7-9
D gene: .
CDR3 length: 12
J gene: TRBJ2-7
clone size: .
CDR3 DNA: TGTGCCAGCAGCACCGAAGGTTACGAGCAGTACTTC
CDR3 protein: CASSTEGYEQYF

V gene: TRBV4-2
D gene: TRBD1
CDR3 length: 15
J gene: TRBJ1-5
clone size: once
CDR3 DNA: TGTGCCAGCAGCCTAAAGACAGGGATCAATCAGCCCCAGCATTTT
CDR3 protein: CASSLKTGINQPQHF

V gene: TRBV7-7
D gene: .
CDR3 length: 11
J gene: TRBJ2-1
clone size: .
CDR3 DNA: TGTGCCAGCAGCTTAGGCGGTGAGCAGTTCTTC
CDR3 protein: CASSLGGEQFF

V gene: TRBV30
D gene: TRBD2
CDR3 length: 17
J gene: TRBJ2-3
clone size: .
CDR3 DNA: TGTGCCTGGAGTGCGACTAGCGGGAGACTGGCTACAGATACGCAGTATTTT
CDR3 protein: CAWSATSGRLATDTQYF

V gene: TRBV29-1
D gene: .
CDR3 length: 12
J gene: TRBJ1-1
clone size: .
CDR3 DNA: TGCAGCGCCGGGAGTGGGAACACTGAAGCTTTCTTT
CDR3 protein: CSAGSGNTEAFF

V gene: TRBV11-2
D gene: .
CDR3 length: 16
J gene: TRBJ1-3
clone size: .
CDR3 DNA: TGTGCCAGCAGCTTGGGGAGCTCCCGCTCTGGAAACACCATATATTTT
CDR3 protein: CASSLGSSRSGNTIYF

V gene: TRBV25-1
D gene: .
CDR3 length: 15
J gene: TRBJ1-1
clone size: .
CDR3 DNA: TGTGCCAGCAGTGACGTGCGGCAGGGGAACACTGAAGCTTTCTTT
CDR3 protein: CASSDVRQGNTEAFF

V gene: TRBV20-1
D gene: .
CDR3 length: 10
J gene: TRBJ2-1
clone size: few
CDR3 DNA: TGCAGTGCAACCGGGACCGAGCAGTTCTTC
CDR3 protein: CSATGTEQFF

V gene: TRBV23-1
D gene: TRBD1
CDR3 length: 15
J gene: TRBJ1-4
clone size: .
CDR3 DNA: TGCGCCAGCAGTCGCGGCCGAGGGGGCAACGAAAAACTGTTTTTT
CDR3 protein: CASSRGRGGNEKLFF

V gene: TRBV10-3
D gene: .
CDR3 length: 12
J gene: TRBJ2-5
clone size: .
CDR3 DNA: TGTGCCATCAGTGAGTCATGGGAGACCCAGTACTTC
CDR3 protein: CAISESWETQYF

V gene: TRBV10-3
D gene: .
CDR3 length: 15
J gene: TRBJ2-5
clone size: .
CDR3 DNA: TGTGCCATCAGTGAGGAGGGAGGCGCAGGAGAGACCCAGTACTTC
CDR3 protein: CAISEEGGAGETQYF

V gene: TRBV7-9
D gene: TRBD1
CDR3 length: 13
J gene: TRBJ2-7
clone size: .
CDR3 DNA: TGTGCCAGCAGCCGTCCCGGGACAGGGGAGCAGTACTTC
CDR3 protein: CASSRPGTGEQYF

V gene: TRBV7-2
D gene: TRBD2
CDR3 length: 14
J gene: TRBJ2-5
clone size: few
CDR3 DNA: TGTGCCAGCAGCTTACTACCGCGGGGGGAGACCCAGTACTTC
CDR3 protein: CASSLLPRGETQYF

V gene: TRBV30
D gene: .
CDR3 length: 11
J gene: TRBJ2-5
clone size: .
CDR3 DNA: TGTGCCTGGAGTGTACGGGGGACCCAGTACTTC
CDR3 protein: CAWSVRGTQYF